The rows below give T cell receptor beta chains drawn from one sample of a study of T cells in Graves' hyperthyroidism and ophthalmopathy. TCRdb fed the multiplex PCR reads into MiXCR, producing one record per CDR3 protein. The table records about 710,000 distinct CDR3 sequences, roughly 17% of them present only once. The sample taken for sequencing was blood. The origin of the receptors is a man aged 18-30 years with Graves' hyperthyroidism. Both conserved end residues are part of each CDR3. The order of the fields is CDR3 DNA, CDR3 protein, V gene, J gene, D gene, clone size. A D gene is named only where the DNA matches it firmly. Only part of the rows carry a size: once, few, many, or a class if the clone is expanded.

DNA: TGCAGTGCTAGAGCTACCCCGGACAGGGGCTCCTACAATGAGCAGTTCTTC; CDR3: CSARATPDRGSYNEQFF; V: TRBV20-1; J: TRBJ2-1; D: TRBD1; size: many
DNA: TGTGCCTGGAGGGACTTTTACAATGAGCAGTTCTTC; CDR3: CAWRDFYNEQFF; V: TRBV30; J: TRBJ2-1; D: .; size: many
DNA: TGCAGCGTTGTTACAGCGGTTGAAGCTTTCTTT; CDR3: CSVVTAVEAFF; V: TRBV29-1; J: TRBJ1-1; D: .; size: .
DNA: TGCGCCAGCAGCGCCGGACAGGGAGAGACCCAGTACTTC; CDR3: CASSAGQGETQYF; V: TRBV5-1; J: TRBJ2-5; D: TRBD1; size: many
DNA: TGTGCCAGCAGTGATGGTCGCAATCAGCCCCAGCATTTT; CDR3: CASSDGRNQPQHF; V: TRBV6-1; J: TRBJ1-5; D: .; size: few
DNA: TGTGCCACCAGTGATTTCGACCGCTACACCTTC; CDR3: CATSDFDRYTF; V: TRBV24-1; J: TRBJ1-2; D: .; size: few
DNA: TGTGCCAGCAGCTTAGTCCCGGGCACTGAAGCTTTCTTT; CDR3: CASSLVPGTEAFF; V: TRBV7-3; J: TRBJ1-1; D: .; size: few
DNA: TGCAGTGCTAGGCTCCCGGGATGGTACGAGCAGTACTTC; CDR3: CSARLPGWYEQYF; V: TRBV20-1; J: TRBJ2-7; D: .; size: many
DNA: TGTGCCAGCAGTACCGACAGGGGTGGCACCGGGGAGCTGTTTTTT; CDR3: CASSTDRGGTGELFF; V: TRBV6-2/TRBV6-3; J: TRBJ2-2; D: TRBD1; size: .
DNA: TGTGCCAGCAGCGCATATTTGACAGCGAACCAAGAGACCCAGTACTTC; CDR3: CASSAYLTANQETQYF; V: TRBV2; J: TRBJ2-5; D: .; size: few
DNA: TGTGCTAGTGGTTTGGCCCCGACAGGGGAAGTCTCGGTCTACGAGCAGTACTTC; CDR3: CASGLAPTGEVSVYEQYF; V: TRBV12-5; J: TRBJ2-7; D: TRBD1; size: .
DNA: TGTGCCAGCAGCTTCTCAAGGAAAACTGAAGCTTTCTTT; CDR3: CASSFSRKTEAFF; V: TRBV7-3; J: TRBJ1-1; D: .; size: few
DNA: TGTGCCAGCAGCCCTTATCTCCGGGGGGTCTCTGGAAACACCATATATTTT; CDR3: CASSPYLRGVSGNTIYF; V: TRBV7-8; J: TRBJ1-3; D: .; size: .
DNA: TGTGCCAGCAGTCCTAACCAGGGAACCCAGTACTTC; CDR3: CASSPNQGTQYF; V: TRBV28; J: TRBJ2-5; D: .; size: many
DNA: TGCAGTGCTAGAGGATCGAGGACAGGAGTCTACGAGCAGTACTTC; CDR3: CSARGSRTGVYEQYF; V: TRBV20-1; J: TRBJ2-7; D: TRBD1; size: few
DNA: TGCAGTGCTCCAGCCCAGGGGCGCACAGATACGCAGTATTTT; CDR3: CSAPAQGRTDTQYF; V: TRBV20-1; J: TRBJ2-3; D: .; size: many
DNA: TGTGCCAGCAGTACAGGGTTAACTAGCACAGATACGCAGTATTTT; CDR3: CASSTGLTSTDTQYF; V: TRBV28; J: TRBJ2-3; D: .; size: few
DNA: TGTGCCTGGGAAAATAACTATGGCTACACCTTC; CDR3: CAWENNYGYTF; V: TRBV30; J: TRBJ1-2; D: .; size: many
DNA: TGTGCCAGCAGCTTAGCTTTGGGACTAGCGGGAGCAGCCAAAAACATTCAGTACTTC; CDR3: CASSLALGLAGAAKNIQYF; V: TRBV11-2; J: TRBJ2-4; D: TRBD2; size: .
DNA: TGCGCCAGCAGGAGGCAGCCTAATGAAAAACTGTTTTTT; CDR3: CASRRQPNEKLFF; V: TRBV5-1; J: TRBJ1-4; D: .; size: .
DNA: TGTGCCAGCAGCAGATCCGGGACAGGGTGCCCTAACGAGCAGTACTTC; CDR3: CASSRSGTGCPNEQYF; V: TRBV12-3/TRBV12-4; J: TRBJ2-7; D: TRBD1; size: .
DNA: TGTGCCAGCAGTTCCGGGGGGTATGGCTACACCTTC; CDR3: CASSSGGYGYTF; V: TRBV28; J: TRBJ1-2; D: .; size: many
DNA: TGTGCCAGCAGCCGCTTCTTAGATGAGCAGTTCTTC; CDR3: CASSRFLDEQFF; V: TRBV28; J: TRBJ2-1; D: .; size: .
DNA: TGTGCCACCAGTGATTCAAAGGGAGGGGGGGAGACCCAGTACTTC; CDR3: CATSDSKGGGETQYF; V: TRBV24-1; J: TRBJ2-5; D: .; size: many
DNA: TGTGCCAGCAGTTTGACAGGTTATGGCTACACCTTC; CDR3: CASSLTGYGYTF; V: TRBV28; J: TRBJ1-2; D: .; size: many
DNA: TGTGCCAGCAGCCCAGGGACAGGGACCCAAAACACCGGGGAGCTGTTTTTT; CDR3: CASSPGTGTQNTGELFF; V: TRBV12-3/TRBV12-4; J: TRBJ2-2; D: TRBD1; size: once
DNA: TGTGCCTGGAGTATGAACACCGGGGAGCTGTTTTTT; CDR3: CAWSMNTGELFF; V: TRBV30; J: TRBJ2-2; D: .; size: few
DNA: TGTGCCAGTAGGGTAAGCTCTGGGGCCAACGTCCTGACTTTC; CDR3: CASRVSSGANVLTF; V: TRBV19; J: TRBJ2-6; D: .; size: few
DNA: TGTGCCAGCAGCTTAGCGAACAGGGGGCGACTAGAGACCCAGTACTTC; CDR3: CASSLANRGRLETQYF; V: TRBV7-9; J: TRBJ2-5; D: TRBD1; size: .
DNA: TGTGCCAGCAGCCCCATCCGTCCGGGACAGGGGGCGAGCAATCAGCCCCAGCATTTT; CDR3: CASSPIRPGQGASNQPQHF; V: TRBV7-8; J: TRBJ1-5; D: TRBD1; size: few
DNA: TGTGCCAGCAGCCCGACCCGCTTCGACAGGGCCTACGAGCAGTACTTC; CDR3: CASSPTRFDRAYEQYF; V: TRBV3-1; J: TRBJ2-7; D: TRBD1; size: .
DNA: TGTGCCAGCAAGACGGGACAGGGAGATTCACCCCTCCACTTT; CDR3: CASKTGQGDSPLHF; V: TRBV7-2; J: TRBJ1-6; D: TRBD1; size: few
DNA: TGTGCCAGCAGAACAGGAGCCCTCTACGAGCAGTACTTC; CDR3: CASRTGALYEQYF; V: TRBV6-1; J: TRBJ2-7; D: .; size: many
DNA: TGCGCCAGCAGTGAGTCAAACGAGCAGTACTTC; CDR3: CASSESNEQYF; V: TRBV10-2; J: TRBJ2-7; D: .; size: few
DNA: TGTGCCAGCAGCACCGGGGGTTATAGCACAGATACGCAGTATTTT; CDR3: CASSTGGYSTDTQYF; V: TRBV7-6; J: TRBJ2-3; D: .; size: many
DNA: TGTGCCAGCAGCTTAAGTAGCGGGACCCCCACCGGGGAGCTGTTTTTT; CDR3: CASSLSSGTPTGELFF; V: TRBV7-9; J: TRBJ2-2; D: TRBD2; size: many
DNA: TGTGCCAGCAGCGCCGGGACACTCCAACTTACGGATACGCAGTATTTT; CDR3: CASSAGTLQLTDTQYF; V: TRBV9; J: TRBJ2-3; D: .; size: few
DNA: TGTGCCAGCAGTTCGGTGGGGACAGGGACTAACTATGGCTACACCTTC; CDR3: CASSSVGTGTNYGYTF; V: TRBV12-3/TRBV12-4; J: TRBJ1-2; D: TRBD1; size: many
DNA: TGTGCCAGCAGCCCGGCGGGGGAGGAGGAAAAACTGTTTTTT; CDR3: CASSPAGEEEKLFF; V: TRBV6-2/TRBV6-3; J: TRBJ1-4; D: .; size: few
DNA: TGTGCCACCTCGTCGGGGTTGGGGGAGACCCAGTACTTC; CDR3: CATSSGLGETQYF; V: TRBV24-1; J: TRBJ2-5; D: .; size: many